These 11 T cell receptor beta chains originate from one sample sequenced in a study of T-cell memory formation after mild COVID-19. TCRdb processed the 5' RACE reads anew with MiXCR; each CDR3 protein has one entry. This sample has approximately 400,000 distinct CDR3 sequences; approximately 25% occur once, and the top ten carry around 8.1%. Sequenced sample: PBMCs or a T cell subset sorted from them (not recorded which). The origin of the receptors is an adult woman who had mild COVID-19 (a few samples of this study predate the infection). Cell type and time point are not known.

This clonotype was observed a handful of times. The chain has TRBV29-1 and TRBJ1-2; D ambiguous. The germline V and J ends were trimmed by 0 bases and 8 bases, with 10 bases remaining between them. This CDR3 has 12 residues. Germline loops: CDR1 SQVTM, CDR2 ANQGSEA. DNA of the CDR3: TGCAGCGTTGAAGACGAAGGTCCCGGCTACACCTTC. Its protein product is CSVEDEGPGYTF.

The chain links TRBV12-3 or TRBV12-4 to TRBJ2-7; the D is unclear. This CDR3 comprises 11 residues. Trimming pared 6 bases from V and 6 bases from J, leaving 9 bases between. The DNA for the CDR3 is TGTGCCAGCAGCACCTGGGGCGAGCAGTACTTC. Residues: CASSTWGEQYF.

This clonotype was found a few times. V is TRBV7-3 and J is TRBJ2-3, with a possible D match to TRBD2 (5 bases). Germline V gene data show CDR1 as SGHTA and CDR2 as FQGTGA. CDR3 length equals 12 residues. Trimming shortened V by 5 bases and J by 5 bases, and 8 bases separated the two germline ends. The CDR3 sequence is CASSREGDTQYF. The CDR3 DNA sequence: TGTGCCAGCAGCCGCGAGGGAGATACGCAGTATTTT.

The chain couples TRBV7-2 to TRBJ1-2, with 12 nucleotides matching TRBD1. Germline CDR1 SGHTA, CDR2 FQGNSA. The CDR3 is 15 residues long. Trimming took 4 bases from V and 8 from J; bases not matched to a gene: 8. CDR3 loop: CASSSQGQGARGYTF. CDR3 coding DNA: TGTGCCAGCAGCTCTCAGGGACAGGGGGCGCGAGGCTACACCTTC.

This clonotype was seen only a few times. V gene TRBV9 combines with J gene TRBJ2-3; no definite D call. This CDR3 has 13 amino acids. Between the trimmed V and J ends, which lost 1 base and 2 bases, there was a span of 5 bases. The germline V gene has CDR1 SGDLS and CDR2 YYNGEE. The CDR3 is CASSVNPTDTQYF. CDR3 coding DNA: TGTGCCAGCAGCGTAAATCCCACAGATACGCAGTATTTT.

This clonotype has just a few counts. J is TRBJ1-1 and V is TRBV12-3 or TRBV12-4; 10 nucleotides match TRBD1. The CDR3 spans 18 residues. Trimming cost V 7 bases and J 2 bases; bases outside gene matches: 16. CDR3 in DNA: TGTGCCAGCATTCTCCCCCCCGGGACAGGGGCCGGTAACACTGAAGCTTTCTTT. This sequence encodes CASILPPGTGAGNTEAFF.

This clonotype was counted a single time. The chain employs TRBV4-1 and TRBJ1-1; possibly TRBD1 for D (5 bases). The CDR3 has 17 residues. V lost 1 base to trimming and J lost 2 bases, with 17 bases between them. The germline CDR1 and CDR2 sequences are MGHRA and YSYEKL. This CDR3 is CASSQGRAGRDNTEAFF. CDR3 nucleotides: TGCGCCAGCAGCCAAGGGAGGGCAGGGCGGGATAACACTGAAGCTTTCTTT.

The CDR3 nucleotides are TGTGCCAGCAGCGAGACAGGGGGAAGCAATCAGCCCCAGCATTTT. Its protein is CASSETGGSNQPQHF. V and J are TRBV9 and TRBJ1-5; 9 bases line up with TRBD1. V lost 3 bases and J lost 1; bases outside the gene matches: 2. The CDR3 has 15 residues. Per the germline V gene, CDR1 is SGDLS and CDR2 is YYNGEE.

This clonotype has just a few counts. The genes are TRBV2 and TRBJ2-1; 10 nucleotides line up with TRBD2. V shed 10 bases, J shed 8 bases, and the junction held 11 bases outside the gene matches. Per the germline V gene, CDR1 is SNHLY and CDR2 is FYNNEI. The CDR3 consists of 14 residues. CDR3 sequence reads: CAISDIAGGHEQFF. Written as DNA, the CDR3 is TGTGCCATCAGCGATATAGCGGGAGGTCATGAGCAGTTCTTC.

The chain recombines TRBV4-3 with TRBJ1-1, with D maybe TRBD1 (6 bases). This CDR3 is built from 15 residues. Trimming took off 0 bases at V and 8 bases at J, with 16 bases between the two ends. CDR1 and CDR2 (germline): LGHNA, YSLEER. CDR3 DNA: TGCGCCAGCAGCCAAGATCAGGGGCCTGATACCGAAGCTTTCTTT. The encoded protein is CASSQDQGPDTEAFF.

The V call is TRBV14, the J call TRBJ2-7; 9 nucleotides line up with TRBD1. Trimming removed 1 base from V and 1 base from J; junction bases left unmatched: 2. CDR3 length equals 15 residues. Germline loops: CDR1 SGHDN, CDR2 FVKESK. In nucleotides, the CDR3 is TGTGCCAGCAGCCAAGGACAGGGGGGGTCCTACGAGCAGTACTTC. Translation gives CASSQGQGGSYEQYF.